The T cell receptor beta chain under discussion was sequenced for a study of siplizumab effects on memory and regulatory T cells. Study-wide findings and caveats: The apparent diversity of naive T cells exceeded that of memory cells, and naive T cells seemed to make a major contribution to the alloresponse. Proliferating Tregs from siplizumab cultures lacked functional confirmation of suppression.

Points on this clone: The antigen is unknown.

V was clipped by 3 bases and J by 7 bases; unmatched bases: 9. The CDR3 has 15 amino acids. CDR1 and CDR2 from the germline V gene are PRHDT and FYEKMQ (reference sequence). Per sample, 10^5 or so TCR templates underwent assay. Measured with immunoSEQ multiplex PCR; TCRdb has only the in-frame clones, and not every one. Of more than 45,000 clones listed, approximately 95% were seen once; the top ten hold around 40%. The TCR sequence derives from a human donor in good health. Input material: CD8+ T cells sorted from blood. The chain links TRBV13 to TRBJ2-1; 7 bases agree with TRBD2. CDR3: CASSFSGLAENEQFF. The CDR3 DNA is TGTGCCAGCAGCTTTTCCGGTCTAGCGGAAAATGAGCAGTTCTTC.